The TCR beta chain under discussion was sequenced for a study of vaccination effects on CD4 cells after COVID-19. Study context: Samples gathered post-vaccine arrived a median of 72 days past the second dose.

Clones were read by immunoSEQ multiplex PCR, and TCRdb kept only the in-frame ones, dropping some. Among around 26,000 clones, roughly three quarters were seen once, and the ten largest hold around 8.2%. On this clone itself: Its antigen remains unidentified.

ViraFEST expansion of antigen-specific CD4+ T cells with viral peptide pools preceded sequencing. Cultured cells yielded isolated CD4+ T cells after 10 days. Of the BNT162b2 and mRNA-1273 vaccines, participants received two doses of one or the other. Vaccine recipients lacked prior SARS-CoV-2 infection and had negative nucleocapsid antibodies. Losses at the gene ends were 7 bases for V and 7 bases for J; bases not matched to a gene: 8. Germline V lookup: CDR1 SQVTM, CDR2 ANQGSEA. The CDR3 runs to 13 residues. The clonotype comes from a human donor who received a COVID-19 vaccine. The sample consisted of CD4+ T cells from PBMCs cultured with SARS-CoV-2 spike peptides, taken after COVID-19 vaccination. The chain uses TRBV29-1 and TRBJ1-5, with 9 nucleotides matching TRBD1. Written as DNA, the CDR3 is TGCAGCGCTGCCGGGACAGGGCGACAGCCCCAGCATTTT. Translation: CSAAGTGRQPQHF.